This paragraph covers one TCR beta chain sequence. This clone has a count of ten or more. Its antigen has not been determined. Base qualities were left out, and no much larger clone turns up one base away. The sample holds other DNA sequences that translate to the same CDR3. The sample belongs to a study of shared clonotypes between healthy human individuals (TCRdb year 2020). For the wider study: The cohort included three men and a couple of women between 18 and 49 years of age. For each donor, CD4 naive and CD4 memory were each run on three plates, CD8 naive on two plates, and CD8 memory on one plate. The study deeply sequenced blood TCR repertoires of 5 or 6 healthy adults to estimate repertoire size and the extent of clonotype sharing between individuals. To increase sequencing depth and limit assay-specific biases, different laboratories used diverse techniques to prepare libraries and sequence TCR repertoires. Leukapheresis yielded between about 0.9 and 8.9 billion PBMCs per donor. Findings and caveats that apply to the study as a whole: Sampling was restricted to blood, and TCR repertoires in tissue are likely to differ from TCR repertoires in blood. Naive subsets generally had larger estimated clonotype richness than memory subsets. Even with the large sequencing depth, rarefaction of the sorted-subset datasets indicated that sequencing was incomplete. Compared with non-shared clonotypes, clonotypes shared by all four sorted-subset donors had higher generation probabilities. About 5% of naive CD4, around 3.6% of naive CD8, approximately 2.2% of memory CD4, and about 0.4% of memory CD8 clonotypes were shared across a few donors. The small number of donors limited the genetic and exposure-history diversity represented. Based on pairwise subsampling, the degree of clonotype sharing among donors was expected to be affected by sequencing depth.

TCR CDR3 regions were amplified from genomic DNA by multiplex PCR using the deep immunoSEQ assay. Genomic DNA extracted from each cell subset was distributed evenly over all wells of several immunoSEQ 96-well plates, and each plate served as one replicate. Each replicate PCR for sorted subsets received about 0.2 ug genomic DNA, equal to tens of thousands of T cell genomes. The purified libraries were quantified using a Qubit 3.0 fluorometer, sized with a Bioanalyzer 2100, and then quantified again using the KAPA Library Quantification kit. Every immunoSEQ 96-well plate was sequenced on a separate single-read 150-cycle Illumina NextSeq 550 flow cell. Turning to the authors' computational methods: Because the immunoSEQ output held only junctional sequences and lacked quality scores, the filtering could not match the filtering applied to full-length reads. Sequences were annotated with PyIR, a Python wrapper for IgBLAST v1.9, using IMGT germline references to assign V/J genes and CDR3. Reads were filtered out if the reads had weak V/J assignments (E-value above 1e-6), no CDR3, stop codons, out-of-frame junctions, or ambiguous translated residues. V3J clonotypes were defined as sequences sharing the same inferred V gene, J gene, and CDR3 amino acid sequence. Percentage overlap between repertoires was calculated by dividing the number of shared unique clonotypes by the size of the smaller repertoire. Repertoire richness was assessed with RTK rarefaction, the Chao1 estimator, and Recon v2.1 estimates of unobserved clonotypes. For all TCRbeta clonotypes obtained by the gDNA method from four donors, generation probabilities were computed with OLGA. TCRdb's version of the immuneACCESS table is confined to in-frame rearrangements and falls short of the full clone set. An unresolved V gene accounts for under half of the shortfall where checked; the remainder is of unknown origin. The V and J calls and the clone size are those of that table, but D and trimming were determined from the DNA. Counted in this sample were more than 1 million clones; approximately 80% of them appeared once. The top ten clonotypes cover about 0.52% of the sample.

The donors were healthy, HIV-negative adults with no recently reported acute infections or vaccinations. Only Caucasian adults living in Nashville, Tennessee, USA were represented among the donors. Magnetic negative selection was used to enrich CD4+ T cells, after which naive cells were positively selected on CD45RA and the negative fraction became the memory subset. After blood collection by leukapheresis, PBMCs were isolated using Ficoll-Histopaque density gradient centrifugation and then cryopreserved in the vapor phase of liquid nitrogen. Analytical flow cytometry was used to check the purity and quantity of each magnetically sorted T cell population. From each sorted fraction, genomic DNA was isolated and quantified by UV absorbance on a Nanodrop 2000c. CDR3 length: 17 amino acids, cysteine to phenylalanine. CDR3 DNA is the only sequence kept; it has 51 bases, read in frame from the first base. Per the germline V gene, SGHRS is the CDR1 and YFSETQ is the CDR2. The germline V and J ends show losses of 0 bases and 2 bases respectively, and no gene match explains 10 bases of the junction.

The TCR sequence derives from a man between 18 and 29 years old in good health. Some clones in this sample may be carry-over from other donors' samples. The V and J segments used are TRBV5-1 and TRBJ2-7; 8 nucleotides in the junction match TRBD2. Input material: memory CD4+ T cells from PBMCs. In the paper's terms, the cell subset or site label means: CD45RA-negative fraction. The nucleotide sequence reads as follows: TGCGCCAGCAGCTTGGGGAAGTATAGCGGGACGACCTACGAGCAGTACTTC. It translates as CASSLGKYSGTTYEQYF.